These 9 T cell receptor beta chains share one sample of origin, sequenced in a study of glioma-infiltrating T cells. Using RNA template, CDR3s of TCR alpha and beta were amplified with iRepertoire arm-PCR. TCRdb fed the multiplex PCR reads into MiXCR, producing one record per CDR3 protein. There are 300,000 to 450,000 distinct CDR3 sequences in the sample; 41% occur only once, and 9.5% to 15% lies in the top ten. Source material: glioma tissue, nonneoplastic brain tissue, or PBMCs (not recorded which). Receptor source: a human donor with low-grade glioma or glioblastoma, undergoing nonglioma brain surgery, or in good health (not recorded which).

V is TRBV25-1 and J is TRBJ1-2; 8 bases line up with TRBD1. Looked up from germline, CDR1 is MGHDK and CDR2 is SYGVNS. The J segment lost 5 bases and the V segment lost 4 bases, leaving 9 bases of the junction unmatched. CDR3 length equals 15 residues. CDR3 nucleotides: TGTGCCAGCAGTGTATCCTCCGGGACAGGTTATGGCTACACCTTC. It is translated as CASSVSSGTGYGYTF.

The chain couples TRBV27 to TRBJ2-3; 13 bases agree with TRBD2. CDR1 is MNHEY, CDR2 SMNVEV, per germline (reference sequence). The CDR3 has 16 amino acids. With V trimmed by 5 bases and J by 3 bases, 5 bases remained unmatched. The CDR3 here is CASSQGTSGKTDTQYF. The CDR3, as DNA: TGTGCCAGCAGTCAAGGGACTAGCGGGAAAACAGATACGCAGTATTTT.

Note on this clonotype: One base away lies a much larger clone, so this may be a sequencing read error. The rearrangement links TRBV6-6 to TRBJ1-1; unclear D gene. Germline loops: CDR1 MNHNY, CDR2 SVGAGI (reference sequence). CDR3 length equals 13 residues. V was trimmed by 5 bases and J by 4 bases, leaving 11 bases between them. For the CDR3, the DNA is TGTGCCAGCAGTACCGGGCCAGGCACTGAAGCTTTCTTT. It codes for CASSTGPGTEAFF.

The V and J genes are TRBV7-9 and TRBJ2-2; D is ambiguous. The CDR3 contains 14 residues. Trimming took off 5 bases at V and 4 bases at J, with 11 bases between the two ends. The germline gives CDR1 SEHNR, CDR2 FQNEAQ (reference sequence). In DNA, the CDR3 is TGTGCCAGCAGCCCCGGAGCTGGCACCGGGGAGCTGTTTTTT. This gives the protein CASSPGAGTGELFF.

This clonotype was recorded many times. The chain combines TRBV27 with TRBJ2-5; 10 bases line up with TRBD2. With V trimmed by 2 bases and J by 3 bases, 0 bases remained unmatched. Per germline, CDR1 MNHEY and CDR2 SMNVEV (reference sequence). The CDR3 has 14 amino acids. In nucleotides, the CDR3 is TGTGCCAGCAGTTTACTAGCGGGAGAAGAGACCCAGTACTTC. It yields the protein CASSLLAGEETQYF.

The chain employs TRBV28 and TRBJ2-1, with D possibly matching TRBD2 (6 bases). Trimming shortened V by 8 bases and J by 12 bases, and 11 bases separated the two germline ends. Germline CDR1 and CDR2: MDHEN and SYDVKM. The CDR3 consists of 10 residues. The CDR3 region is CASGGTRQFF. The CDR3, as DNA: TGTGCCAGCGGCGGGACTCGGCAGTTCTTC.

The CDR3 loop is CASSPGQGNEQYF. The CDR3 bases are TGTGCCAGCTCACCAGGACAGGGAAACGAGCAGTACTTC. The rearrangement links TRBV18 to TRBJ2-7; 8 bases line up with TRBD1. The J segment lost 5 bases and the V segment lost 2 bases, leaving 2 bases of the junction unmatched. The CDR3 runs 13 residues. Germline CDR1 reads KGHSH; CDR2 reads LQKENI.

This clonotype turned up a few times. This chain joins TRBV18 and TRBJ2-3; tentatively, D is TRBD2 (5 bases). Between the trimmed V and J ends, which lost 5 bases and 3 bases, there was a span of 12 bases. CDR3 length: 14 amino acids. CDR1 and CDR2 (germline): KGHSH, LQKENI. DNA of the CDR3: TGTGCCAGCTCATCTCGGAGGCATACAGATACGCAGTATTTT. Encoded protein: CASSSRRHTDTQYF.

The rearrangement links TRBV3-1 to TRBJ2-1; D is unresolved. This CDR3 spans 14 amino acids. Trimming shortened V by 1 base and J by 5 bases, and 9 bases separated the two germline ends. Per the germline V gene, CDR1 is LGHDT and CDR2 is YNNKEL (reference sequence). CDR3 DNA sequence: TGTGCCAGCAGCCAAGGAACGCGGAACAATGAGCAGTTCTTC. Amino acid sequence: CASSQGTRNNEQFF.